This entry concerns a single TCR beta chain. Antigen specificity is unknown. The sample comes from a study of T-cell memory formation after mild COVID-19. Overall study results and limits: Cross-reactive memory seemingly joined, as some responding clones were found in pre-infection memory.

TCRdb fed the 5' RACE reads into MiXCR, producing one record per CDR3 protein. The table shows about 90,000 distinct CDR3 sequences, with about 16% occurring only once. CDR1 and CDR2 (germline): MGHRA, YSYEKL. Trimming left V 0 bases short and J 0 bases short, with 6 bases between. The CDR3 runs to 15 residues. The chain combines TRBV4-1 with TRBJ1-5; D remains ambiguous. The sequenced sample consisted of PBMCs or a T cell subset sorted from them (not recorded which). This sequence was found in a man aged 18 to 30 who had mild COVID-19 (a few samples of this study predate the infection). Cell type and time point are not known. In nucleotides, the CDR3 is TGCGCCAGCAGCCAAGAGCCAGCTAGCAATCAGCCCCAGCATTTT. Translating gives CASSQEPASNQPQHF.